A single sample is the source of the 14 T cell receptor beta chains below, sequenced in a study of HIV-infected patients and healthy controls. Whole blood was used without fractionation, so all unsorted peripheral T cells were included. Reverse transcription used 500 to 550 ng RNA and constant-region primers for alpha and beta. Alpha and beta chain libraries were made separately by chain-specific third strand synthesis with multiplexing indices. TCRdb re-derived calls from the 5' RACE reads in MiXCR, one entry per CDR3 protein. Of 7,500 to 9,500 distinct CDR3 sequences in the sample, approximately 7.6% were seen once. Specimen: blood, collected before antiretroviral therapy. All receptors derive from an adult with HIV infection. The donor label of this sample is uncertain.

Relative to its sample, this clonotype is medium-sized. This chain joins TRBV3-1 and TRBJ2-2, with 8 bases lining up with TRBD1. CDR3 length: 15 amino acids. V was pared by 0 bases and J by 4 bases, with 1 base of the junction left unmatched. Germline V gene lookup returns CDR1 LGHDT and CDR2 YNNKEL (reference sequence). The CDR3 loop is CASSQEDRVTGELFF. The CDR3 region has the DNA TGTGCCAGCAGCCAAGAGGACAGGGTCACCGGGGAGCTGTTTTTT.

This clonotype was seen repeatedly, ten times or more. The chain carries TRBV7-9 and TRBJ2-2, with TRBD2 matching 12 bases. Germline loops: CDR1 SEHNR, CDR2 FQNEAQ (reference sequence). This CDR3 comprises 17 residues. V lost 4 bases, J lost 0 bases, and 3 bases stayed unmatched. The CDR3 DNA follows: TGTGCCAGCAGCTCCCTAGCGGGGGGGCCGAACACCGGGGAGCTGTTTTTT. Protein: CASSSLAGGPNTGELFF.

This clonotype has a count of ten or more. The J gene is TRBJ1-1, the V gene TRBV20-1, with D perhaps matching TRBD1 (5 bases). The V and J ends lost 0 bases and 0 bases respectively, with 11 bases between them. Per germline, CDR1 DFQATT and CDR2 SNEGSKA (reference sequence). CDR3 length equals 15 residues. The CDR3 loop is CSARDFQGMNTEAFF. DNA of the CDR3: TGCAGTGCTAGAGATTTTCAGGGCATGAACACTGAAGCTTTCTTT.

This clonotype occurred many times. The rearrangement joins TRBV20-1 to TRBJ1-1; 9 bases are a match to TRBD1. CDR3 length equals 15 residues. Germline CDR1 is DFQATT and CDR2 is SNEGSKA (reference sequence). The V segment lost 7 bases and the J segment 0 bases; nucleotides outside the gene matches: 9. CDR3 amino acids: CSVSRTGALNTEAFF. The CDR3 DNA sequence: TGCAGTGTTTCCAGGACAGGGGCTTTGAACACTGAAGCTTTCTTT.

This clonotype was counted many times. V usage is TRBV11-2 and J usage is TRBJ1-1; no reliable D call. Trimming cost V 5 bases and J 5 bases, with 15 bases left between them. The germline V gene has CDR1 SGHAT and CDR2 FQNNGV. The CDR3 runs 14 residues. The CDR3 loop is CASSRPGGLTEAFF. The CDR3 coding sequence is TGTGCCAGCAGCCGACCCGGCGGGTTGACTGAAGCTTTCTTT.

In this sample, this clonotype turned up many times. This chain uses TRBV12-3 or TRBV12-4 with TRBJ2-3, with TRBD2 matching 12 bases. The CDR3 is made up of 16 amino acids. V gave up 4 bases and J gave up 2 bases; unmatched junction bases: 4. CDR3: CASSSGLAGLTDTQYF. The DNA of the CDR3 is TGTGCCAGCAGTTCCGGACTAGCGGGGCTCACAGATACGCAGTATTTT.

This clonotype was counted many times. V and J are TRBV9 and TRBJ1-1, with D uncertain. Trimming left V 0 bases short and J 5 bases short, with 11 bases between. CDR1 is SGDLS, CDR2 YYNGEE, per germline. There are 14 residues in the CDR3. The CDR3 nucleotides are TGTGCCAGCAGCGTAGGGTCCGGGTCGACTGAAGCTTTCTTT. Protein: CASSVGSGSTEAFF.

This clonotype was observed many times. The CDR3 DNA follows: TGTGCCAGCAGTTGGAGGGGGAAGGTCGGGGAGCTGTTTTTT. Translated: CASSWRGKVGELFF. The rearrangement joins TRBV6-5 to TRBJ2-2; D may correspond to TRBD1 or TRBD2 (6 bases each). Germline CDR1 is MNHEY and CDR2 is SVGAGI. The length of the CDR3 is 14 residues. Trimming took 4 bases from V and 7 from J, leaving 13 bases between them.

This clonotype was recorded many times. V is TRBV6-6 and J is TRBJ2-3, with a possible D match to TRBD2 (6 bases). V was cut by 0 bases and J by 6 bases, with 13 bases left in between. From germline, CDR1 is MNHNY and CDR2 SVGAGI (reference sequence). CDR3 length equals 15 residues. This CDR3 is CASSYSGTLGDTQYF. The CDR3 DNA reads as TGTGCCAGCAGTTACTCCGGGACTCTGGGGGATACGCAGTATTTT.

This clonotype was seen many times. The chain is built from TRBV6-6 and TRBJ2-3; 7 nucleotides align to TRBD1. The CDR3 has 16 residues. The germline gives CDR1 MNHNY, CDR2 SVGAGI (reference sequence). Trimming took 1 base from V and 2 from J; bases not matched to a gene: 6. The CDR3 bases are TGTGCCAGCAGTTACTTCCGGGACAGCCACACAGATACGCAGTATTTT. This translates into CASSYFRDSHTDTQYF.

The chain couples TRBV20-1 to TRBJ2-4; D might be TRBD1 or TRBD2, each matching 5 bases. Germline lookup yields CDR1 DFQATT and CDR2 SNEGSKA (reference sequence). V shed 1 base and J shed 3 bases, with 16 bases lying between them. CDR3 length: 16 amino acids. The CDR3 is CSARGWTSSGKNIQYF. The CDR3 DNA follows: TGCAGTGCTAGAGGCTGGACATCAAGCGGCAAAAACATTCAGTACTTC.

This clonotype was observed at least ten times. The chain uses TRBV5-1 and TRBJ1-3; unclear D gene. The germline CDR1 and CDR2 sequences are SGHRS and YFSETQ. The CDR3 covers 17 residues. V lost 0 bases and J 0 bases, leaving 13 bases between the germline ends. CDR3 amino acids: CASSLADPWSSGNTIYF. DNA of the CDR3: TGCGCCAGCAGCTTGGCGGACCCATGGAGCTCTGGAAACACCATATATTTT.

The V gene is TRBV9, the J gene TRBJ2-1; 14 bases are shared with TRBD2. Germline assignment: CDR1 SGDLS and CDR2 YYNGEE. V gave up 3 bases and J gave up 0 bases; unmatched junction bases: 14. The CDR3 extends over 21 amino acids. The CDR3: CASSAGTGLAGGRSSYNEQFF. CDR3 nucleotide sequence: TGTGCCAGCAGCGCAGGGACAGGACTAGCGGGGGGACGGAGCTCCTACAATGAGCAGTTCTTC.

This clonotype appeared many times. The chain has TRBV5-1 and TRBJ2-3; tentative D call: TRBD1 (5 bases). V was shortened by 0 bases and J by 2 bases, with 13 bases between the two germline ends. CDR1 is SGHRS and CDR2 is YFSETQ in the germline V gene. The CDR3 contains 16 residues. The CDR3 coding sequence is TGCGCCAGCAGCTTGGGGGGCCTTATCCACACAGATACGCAGTATTTT. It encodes CASSLGGLIHTDTQYF.